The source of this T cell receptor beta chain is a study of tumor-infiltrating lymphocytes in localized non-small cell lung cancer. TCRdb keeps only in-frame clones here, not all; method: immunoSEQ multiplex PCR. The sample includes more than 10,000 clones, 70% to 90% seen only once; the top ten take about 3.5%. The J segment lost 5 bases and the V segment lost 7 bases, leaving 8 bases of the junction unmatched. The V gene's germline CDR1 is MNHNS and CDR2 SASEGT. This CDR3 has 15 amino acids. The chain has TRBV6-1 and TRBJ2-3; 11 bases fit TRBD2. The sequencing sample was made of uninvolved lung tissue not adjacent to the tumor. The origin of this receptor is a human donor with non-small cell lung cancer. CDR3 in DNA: TGTGCCAGCACCCGTAGCGGGGGGGCCCAAGATACGCAGTATTTT. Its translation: CASTRSGGAQDTQYF.